This TCR beta chain was found in a study of early T cells in non-severe SARS-CoV-2 infection. This clonotype has a handful of counts. At one end, the junction sequence differs from germline, possibly due to a read error. Unique molecular identifiers were added to individual cDNA molecules. From the 5' RACE reads, TCRdb called clonotypes with MiXCR, one entry per CDR3 protein. In the table there are around 60,000 distinct CDR3 sequences, about an eighth of which are singletons. The germline CDR1 and CDR2 sequences are LGHDT and YNNKEL (reference sequence). The CDR3 spans 13 residues. This TCR was sampled from an adult who was a healthcare worker with PCR-confirmed SARS-CoV-2 infection or an uninfected control (not recorded which). The sequencing sample was made of whole blood. The chain couples TRBV3-1 to TRBJ1-1; D is possibly TRBD1 (5 bases). The chain's CDR3 is CSSSRTRNTEAFF. In DNA, the CDR3 is TGTTCCAGCAGCCGGACACGGAACACTGAAGCTTTCTTT.